These T cell receptor beta chains were read from a single sample in a study of shared clonotypes between healthy human individuals. Profiled with immunoSEQ multiplex PCR; TCRdb holds only in-frame clones, not every one. Here the sample spans around 2.1 million clones, 90% to 96% being singletons. Sequencing input: naive CD4+ T cells sorted from blood. The receptor set was obtained from a man between 18 and 29 years old in good health. Each CDR3 is given with its conserved first and last residue. The D gene is left open where the match is weak. Clone size is not always given. Where it is, it says once, few, many or a class for expanded clones.

clone size,J gene,D gene,V gene,CDR3 DNA,CDR3 protein
NA,TRBJ1-4,NA,TRBV10-2,TGCGCCAGCAGAGAATCTCCAACTAATGAAAAACTGTTTTTT,CASRESPTNEKLFF
NA,TRBJ1-1,TRBD1,TRBV4-3,TGCGCCAGCAGCCAAGATCGGGACAGGGCGAATGAAGCTTTCTTT,CASSQDRDRANEAFF
NA,TRBJ2-3,TRBD2,TRBV11-2,TGTGCCAGCAGCGCCAGACTAGCGGGGATCACAGATACGCAGTATTTT,CASSARLAGITDTQYF
NA,TRBJ1-1,NA,TRBV7-7,TGTGCTAGCAGCACCTTACCCGGGGAGCGGGCTTTCTTT,CASSTLPGERAFF
NA,TRBJ2-7,NA,TRBV6-5,TGTGCCAGCAGTTACTCGAAATCGCTGGGACGCTACGAGCAGTACTTC,CASSYSKSLGRYEQYF
NA,TRBJ2-5,TRBD1,TRBV7-2,TGTGCCAGCAGGGCGGACAGGCCCAACCAAGAGACCCAGTACTTC,CASRADRPNQETQYF
once,TRBJ2-3,TRBD1,TRBV5-4,TGTGCCAGCAGCTCGACAGGGGGCGGGACAGATACGCAGTATTTT,CASSSTGGGTDTQYF
NA,TRBJ2-5,NA,TRBV6-6,TGTGCCAGCAGCGGAACAGAGACCCAGTACTTC,CASSGTETQYF
NA,TRBJ1-1,TRBD1,TRBV5-1,TGCGCCAGCAGCATGGGGCCTACAGGGGTGAACACTGAAGCTTTCTTT,CASSMGPTGVNTEAFF
NA,TRBJ2-3,TRBD2,TRBV12-5,TGTGCTAGTGGTTTTCGATATAGCGGGAGAGGGTCTACGCAGTATTTT,CASGFRYSGRGSTQYF
NA,TRBJ2-1,NA,TRBV9,TGTGCCAGCAGCGTAGTTAGCGCGGATGAGCAGTTCTTC,CASSVVSADEQFF
NA,TRBJ2-2,NA,TRBV2,TGTGCCAGCAGGGTAGCAACGAACACCGGGGAGCTGTTTTTT,CASRVATNTGELFF
NA,TRBJ2-1,TRBD2,TRBV28,TGTGCCAGCAGTTTTTGGCTAGCGGGGGGGTCATACAATGAGCAGTTCTTC,CASSFWLAGGSYNEQFF
NA,TRBJ2-3,NA,TRBV5-1,TGCGCCAGCAGCCCGGTGGGAGCGGGCACAGATACGCAGTATTTT,CASSPVGAGTDTQYF
NA,TRBJ1-3,NA,TRBV5-1,TGCGCCAGCAGCCCGGGCGGTTCCTCTGGAAACACCATATATTTT,CASSPGGSSGNTIYF
NA,TRBJ1-4,NA,TRBV4-3,TGCGCCAGCAGCCAAGATCGTACAACTAATGAAAAACTGTTTTTT,CASSQDRTTNEKLFF
NA,TRBJ2-5,NA,TRBV27,TGTGCCAGCAGTTCGGGACCTTCCTGGACCCAGTACTTC,CASSSGPSWTQYF
NA,TRBJ1-1,NA,TRBV9,TGTGCCAGCAGCGTATTGTCAGGGGACACTGAAGCTTTCTTT,CASSVLSGDTEAFF
NA,TRBJ2-5,NA,TRBV7-9,TGTGCCAGCAGCTTAGGTAGGAAAACCCAGTACTTC,CASSLGRKTQYF
NA,TRBJ2-3,NA,TRBV2,TGTGCCAGCAGTGGGGGGTTCACAGATACGCAGTATTTT,CASSGGFTDTQYF
NA,TRBJ2-3,NA,TRBV6-6,TGTGCCAGCAGTACTCTGCTCGCTACAGATACGCAGTATTTT,CASSTLLATDTQYF
NA,TRBJ2-4,TRBD1,TRBV2,TGTGCCAGCAGGATACAGGGGGCTGCCAAAAACATTCAGTACTTC,CASRIQGAAKNIQYF
few,TRBJ2-7,NA,TRBV10-3,TGTGCCGTCGGACCGGTCTCCTACGAGCAGTACTTC,CAVGPVSYEQYF
NA,TRBJ1-6,NA,TRBV15,TGTGCCACCAGCAGTCCGGACAATTCACCCCTCCACTTT,CATSSPDNSPLHF
NA,TRBJ2-7,TRBD1,TRBV7-9,TGTGCCAGCAGTCAAGGCCCGGGACAGGCGAATTACGAGCAGTACTTC,CASSQGPGQANYEQYF
NA,TRBJ1-2,TRBD1,TRBV6-1,TGTGCCAGCAGAAAAACAGGGGTTTCAGTCTATGGCTACACCTTC,CASRKTGVSVYGYTF
NA,TRBJ1-2,NA,TRBV2,TGTGCCAGCACCCGCCGGACAGCTGGCTACACCTTC,CASTRRTAGYTF
NA,TRBJ2-2,NA,TRBV10-1,TGCGCCAACCCTATTAGGCAGGGGGGGTTCTGGACCGGGGAGCTGTTTTTT,CANPIRQGGFWTGELFF
NA,TRBJ2-1,TRBD2,TRBV5-1,TGCGCCAGCAGCTTTGCGGGGGGTACGTACAATGAGCAGTTCTTC,CASSFAGGTYNEQFF
NA,TRBJ1-3,TRBD1,TRBV15,TGTGCCACCAGCAGAGTGGGACAGAAACTCTCTGGAAACACCATATATTTT,CATSRVGQKLSGNTIYF
NA,TRBJ1-4,TRBD1,TRBV5-1,TGCGCCAGCACCCCGACAGGGGGCGGGAGTGAAAAACTGTTTTTT,CASTPTGGGSEKLFF
NA,TRBJ2-6,TRBD1,TRBV5-1,TGCGCCAGCAGCCAACAGGGGACCGGGGCCAACGTCCTGACTTTC,CASSQQGTGANVLTF
NA,TRBJ2-7,TRBD2,TRBV2,TGTGCCAGCAGTGAAGGTCGGACTAGCGGGAGCTCCTACGAGCAGTACTTC,CASSEGRTSGSSYEQYF
NA,TRBJ2-7,NA,TRBV12-5,TGTGCTAGTGGTTTGGGGACTGGCGAGCAGTACTTC,CASGLGTGEQYF
NA,TRBJ2-1,TRBD2,TRBV10-3,TGTGCCATCAGTGAGTCAGGACTAGCGGGAGGGGGAGAGCAGTTCTTC,CAISESGLAGGGEQFF
once,TRBJ2-7,TRBD2,TRBV18,TGTGCCAGCTCACCACCGGCGGGAGGGACCTACGAGCAGTACTTC,CASSPPAGGTYEQYF
NA,TRBJ2-7,NA,TRBV25-1,TGTGCCAGCAGCCCAATTCGGGGAGTCGGGTTGGACGAGCAGTACTTC,CASSPIRGVGLDEQYF
NA,TRBJ1-2,NA,TRBV28,TGTGCCAGCGTCCCTTGGGTCGGGAGCTTCGACTATGGCTACACCTTC,CASVPWVGSFDYGYTF
NA,TRBJ2-5,NA,TRBV29-1,TGCAGCGTTGAAGGGCGGGTGTCAGAGACCCAGTACTTC,CSVEGRVSETQYF
few,TRBJ1-6,TRBD1,TRBV6-1,TGTGCCAGCACCGCGGGACAGACACCCCTCCACTTT,CASTAGQTPLHF
NA,TRBJ2-7,TRBD2,TRBV28,TGTGCCAGCAGTTCCCCGGGGGGGCGCTTCGGGTACGAGCAGTACTTC,CASSSPGGRFGYEQYF
few,TRBJ2-3,TRBD2,TRBV6-5,TGTGCCAGCAGTTCAGGCGGGGGGTATACGCAGTATTTT,CASSSGGGYTQYF
few,TRBJ1-1,TRBD1,TRBV29-1,TGCAGCGCTAGACAGGGGTACACTGAAGCTTTCTTT,CSARQGYTEAFF
NA,TRBJ1-6,NA,TRBV7-9,TGTGCCAGCAGCTTAGGGGCAGATAATTCACCCCTCCACTTT,CASSLGADNSPLHF
NA,TRBJ2-3,NA,TRBV10-3,TGTGCCATCACCGCGGACTACCGCGCAGATACGCAGTATTTT,CAITADYRADTQYF
NA,TRBJ2-7,NA,TRBV11-2,TGTGCCAGCAGCTTGGGCTCCTACGAGCAGTACTTC,CASSLGSYEQYF
NA,TRBJ2-2,TRBD2,TRBV30,TGTGCCTGGAGGACGGGGGGTGCTGACACCGGGGAGCTGTTTTTT,CAWRTGGADTGELFF
NA,TRBJ1-2,NA,TRBV29-1,TGCAGCGTTGAGGAGCCAAGCTATGGCTACACCTTC,CSVEEPSYGYTF
NA,TRBJ2-3,NA,TRBV7-3,TGTGCCAGCAGCTTAACTCCTTCTGATACGCAGTATTTT,CASSLTPSDTQYF
NA,TRBJ2-7,TRBD2,TRBV6-5,TGTGCCAGCATCCGACTAGCGGGGGCCTACGAGCAGTACTTC,CASIRLAGAYEQYF
NA,TRBJ1-1,NA,TRBV19,TGTGCCAGTAGGATGACCTCCTGGGCTGAAGCTTTCTTT,CASRMTSWAEAFF
NA,TRBJ1-3,NA,TRBV9,TGTGCCAGCAGCGTAAGGGTCGGCTCTGGAAACACCATATATTTT,CASSVRVGSGNTIYF
NA,TRBJ2-7,TRBD2,TRBV18,TGTGCCAGCTCCCCTAGCGGGAGTTCCTACGAGCAGTACTTC,CASSPSGSSYEQYF
NA,TRBJ2-1,TRBD2,TRBV9,TGTGCCAGCAGCGTATCCAGCGGGATCTACAATGAGCAGTTCTTC,CASSVSSGIYNEQFF
NA,TRBJ2-7,TRBD1,TRBV18,TGTGCCAGCTCATTTGGGACAGGGGACTACGAGCAGTACTTC,CASSFGTGDYEQYF
NA,TRBJ2-4,NA,TRBV4-3,TGCGCCAGCAGCCAACGACAGCCAGGAGTGGACATTCAGTACTTC,CASSQRQPGVDIQYF
NA,TRBJ2-3,NA,TRBV10-1,TGCGCCAGCAGTGAGCAGCAGGGAAGGGTCGATACGCAGTATTTT,CASSEQQGRVDTQYF
NA,TRBJ2-3,TRBD1,TRBV5-1,TGCGCCAGCAGCTTGGAAGGACAGGGGAGGACAGATACGCAGTATTTT,CASSLEGQGRTDTQYF
once,TRBJ1-5,NA,TRBV27,TGTGCCAGCAGTTCTAGGACAGCTAGCAATCAGCCCCAGCATTTT,CASSSRTASNQPQHF